This T cell receptor (beta chain) was recorded in a study of blood T cell repertoires in COVID-19. Looking at the study overall: The analysed material was cDNA or gDNA that came from T cells, B-cell-depleted T cells, or PBMCs.

Cohort assignment relied on participant-reported clinical history. The CDR3 is 15 residues long. The germline CDR1 and CDR2 sequences are LNHNV and YYDKDF (reference sequence). The trim removed 6 bases at V and 4 bases at J, leaving 9 bases unmatched. How the authors handled the data: Estimates of nucleated cell counts were drawn from the amplification of reference gene primers. The repertoire was sequenced with immunoSEQ multiplex PCR; TCRdb's copy has only in-frame clones and lacks some. From that table come the V and J calls and clone size; the DNA was used to work out D and trimming. This table holds approximately 64,000 clones, around 90% found once.

V gene TRBV15 combines with J gene TRBJ1-1; 9 nucleotides align to TRBD1. The receptor was derived from a woman in her thirties or forties who had recovered from COVID-19. Material for sequencing was PBMCs or T cells enriched from blood (not recorded which). The DNA for the CDR3 is TGTGCCACCAGTAAGGGGACAGGGCAGGTCACTGAAGCTTTCTTT. It specifies CATSKGTGQVTEAFF.